The sequence of this TCR beta chain was determined in a study of cytomegalovirus exposure and HLA in healthy donors. In the case of this clone: An end of the junction differs from the germline gene, which may be a read error.

PCR was performed using 60 Vbeta and 13 Jbeta primers. Original handling: Later reanalysis found 75 million to 95 million unique TCR beta chains, about 10 million of them shared. The table came from immunoSEQ multiplex PCR; TCRdb's copy has only in-frame clones and leaves some out. V and J calls and clone size are those listed in that table; D and trimming were worked out from the DNA. Of roughly 67,000 clones listed, about four fifths were seen once; the top ten hold 2.5% to 3%. Sequencing input: PBMCs. The sequence was collected from a woman aged 30 to 39 in good health and CMV-seronegative.

CDR3: CSSSFSRTGAYEQYF. The CDR3, as DNA: TGTTCCAGCAGCTTCTCCCGGACAGGAGCCTACGAGCAGTACTTC. V usage is TRBV7-9 and J usage is TRBJ2-7, with 7 nucleotides matching TRBD1. The CDR3 is 15 residues long. CDR1 and CDR2 from the germline V gene are SEHNR and FQNEAQ (reference sequence).